Presented here are 25 T cell receptor beta chains from one specimen sequenced in a study of immune evolution from preneoplasia to lung adenocarcinoma. The table came from immunoSEQ multiplex PCR; TCRdb's copy has only in-frame clones and leaves some out. The sample has some 9,000 clones; roughly 79% are singletons. The sequencing sample was made of FFPE lung adenocarcinoma in situ tissue. The source of these receptors is a person older than 75 with lung adenocarcinoma.

This chain connects TRBV6-5 to TRBJ1-5; TRBD1 matches at 7 bases. Germline CDR1 is MNHEY and CDR2 is SVGAGI. This CDR3 is built from 15 residues. Unmatched junction bases numbered 7, after V lost 3 bases and J lost 5 bases. Written as DNA, the CDR3 is TGTGCCAGCAGTTATACGACAGGGCCGGATCAGCCCCAGCATTTT. Amino acids: CASSYTTGPDQPQHF.

J is TRBJ1-2 and V is TRBV9, with 11 positions matching TRBD1. The CDR3 totals 16 residues. Germline V gene sequence: CDR1 SGDLS, CDR2 YYNGEE. V gave up 0 bases and J gave up 8 bases; unmatched junction bases: 9. CDR3 sequence: CASSVGSGDRGLGYTF. The CDR3 DNA reads as TGTGCCAGCAGCGTAGGGAGCGGGGACAGGGGGTTAGGCTACACCTTC. Full variable domain (outside the CDR3, taken from reference TRBV9 and TRBJ1-2): DSGVTQTPKHLITATGQRVTLRCSPRSGDLSVYWYQQSLDQGLQFLIQYYNGEERAKGNILERFSAQQFPDLHSELNLSSLELGDSALYFCASSVGSGDRGLGYTFGSGTRLTVV.

This chain uses TRBV11-2 with TRBJ1-1; no clear D. This CDR3 has 12 residues. Germline V gene data show CDR1 as SGHAT and CDR2 as FQNNGV. The V gene lost 5 bases and the J gene lost 7 bases, with 11 bases spanning the gap. This CDR3 reads CASSPDTFEAFF. The CDR3 DNA reads TGTGCCAGCAGCCCAGACACATTTGAAGCTTTCTTT.

V and J are TRBV18 and TRBJ2-7; no reliable D call. Per the germline V gene, CDR1 is KGHSH and CDR2 is LQKENI. The CDR3 loop spans 13 amino acids. The V and J ends lost 3 bases and 4 bases respectively, with 10 bases between them. In nucleotides, the CDR3 is TGTGCCAGCTCACCGTCGAACCGATACGAGCAGTACTTC. This sequence encodes CASSPSNRYEQYF.

The rearrangement links TRBV20-1 to TRBJ2-5; D remains unclear. Trimming pared 4 bases from V and 5 bases from J, leaving 5 bases between. The CDR3 is 10 amino acids. Germline V lookup: CDR1 DFQATT, CDR2 SNEGSKA (reference sequence). The CDR3 here is CSAIDETQYF. The CDR3 region has the DNA TGCAGTGCTATTGATGAGACCCAGTACTTC.

The chain carries TRBV19 and TRBJ2-7; 10 bases are shared with TRBD1. The CDR3 has 14 residues. CDR1 and CDR2 from the germline V gene are LNHDA and SQIVND (reference sequence). Germline trimming cut 6 bases from V and 5 bases from J; bases unmatched to any gene: 7. This CDR3 reads CASSDGTGDDEQYF. The CDR3 DNA sequence: TGTGCCAGTAGCGACGGGACAGGGGACGACGAGCAGTACTTC.

This rearrangement joins TRBV6-6 to TRBJ2-5; possibly TRBD2 for D (6 bases). The CDR3 sequence is 14 residues long. Trimming shortened V by 2 bases and J by 5 bases, and 12 bases separated the two germline ends. Germline assignment: CDR1 MNHNY and CDR2 SVGAGI (reference sequence). The CDR3 protein is CASSYGGARETQYF. The CDR3 nucleotides are TGTGCCAGCAGTTACGGCGGGGCTCGGGAGACCCAGTACTTC.

This rearrangement joins TRBV11-3 to TRBJ1-4, with TRBD1 matching 8 bases. Germline values: CDR1 SGHNT, CDR2 YENEEA. V lost 5 bases, J lost 6 bases, and 11 bases stayed unmatched. This CDR3 contains 16 residues. The CDR3 reads CASSGSPGGAYEKLFF. The CDR3 nucleotides are TGTGCCAGCAGCGGAAGCCCAGGGGGCGCGTATGAAAAACTGTTTTTT. The complete variable domain, with remaining parts taken from reference TRBV11-3 and TRBJ1-4, reads EAGVVQSPRYKIIEKKQPVAFWCNPISGHNTLYWYLQNLGQGPELLIRYENEEAVDDSQLPKDRFSAERLKGVDSTLKIQPAELGDSAVYLCASSGSPGGAYEKLFFGSGTQLSVL.

V and J are TRBV4-1 and TRBJ2-7; 10 positions match TRBD1. V lost 5 bases, J lost 7 bases, and 8 bases stayed unmatched. The CDR3 totals 14 residues. Germline V gives CDR1 MGHRA, CDR2 YSYEKL. The CDR3, as DNA: TGCGCCAGCAGCTTCGGGACAGGGGATCGAGAGCAGTACTTC. Translating it yields CASSFGTGDREQYF.

The CDR3 nucleotides are TGTGCCAGCAGCCATAGACTCGGAGGAGCTTTCTTT. Amino acids: CASSHRLGGAFF. This chain connects TRBV7-9 to TRBJ1-1; D gene unclear. Trimming removed 5 bases at V and 10 bases at J, with 14 bases between. There are 12 residues in the CDR3. The germline V gene has CDR1 SEHNR and CDR2 FQNEAQ (reference sequence).

The V call is TRBV19, the J call TRBJ2-2; possibly TRBD1 for D (5 bases). This CDR3 region has 14 residues. Trimming removed 2 bases at V and 6 bases at J, with 10 bases between. The germline V gene encodes CDR1 LNHDA and CDR2 SQIVND (reference sequence). The CDR3 DNA reads as TGTGCCAGTAGTATAAAGGCAGGGCCCGGGGAGCTGTTTTTT. Translation: CASSIKAGPGELFF.

This sequence joins TRBV5-4 and TRBJ2-5, with D maybe TRBD1 (5 bases). The CDR3 covers 16 residues. Trimming removed 4 bases from V and 0 bases from J, with 16 bases in between. Per the germline V gene, CDR1 is SGHNT and CDR2 is YYREEE (reference sequence). CDR3 sequence reads: CASSPGQGPNQETQYF. As DNA, the CDR3 is TGTGCCAGCAGCCCAGGGCAGGGCCCCAACCAAGAGACCCAGTACTTC.

The chain joins TRBV23-1 to TRBJ2-3; either TRBD1 or TRBD2 may supply D (6 bases each). TRBV23-1 has ORF status, its function being uncertain. V shed 2 bases and J shed 1 base, with 13 bases lying between them. The CDR3 runs 16 residues. Written as DNA, the CDR3 is TGCGCCAGCAGTCAACAGAGGGGGGCTCGCACAGATACGCAGTATTTT. Protein sequence: CASSQQRGARTDTQYF.

The chain has TRBV11-2 and TRBJ2-5; maybe TRBD2 (6 bases). CDR3 length equals 13 residues. From germline, CDR1 is SGHAT and CDR2 FQNNGV. V lost 4 bases, J lost 3 bases, and 9 bases lay in between. The CDR3 reads CASSSGGEETQYF. In nucleotides, the CDR3 is TGTGCCAGCAGCTCCGGCGGGGAAGAGACCCAGTACTTC.

This chain uses TRBV7-9 with TRBJ2-5, with 8 bases fitting TRBD2. Germline V lookup: CDR1 SEHNR, CDR2 FQNEAQ (reference sequence). Trimming cost V 4 bases and J 2 bases; bases outside gene matches: 0. The CDR3 has 13 residues. CDR3 residues: CASSSSGQETQYF. CDR3 DNA: TGTGCCAGCAGCTCTAGCGGGCAAGAGACCCAGTACTTC.

This clone was seen only once. The chain is built from TRBV5-1 and TRBJ1-1; no clear D gene. Between the trimmed V and J ends, which lost 0 bases and 5 bases, there was a span of 14 bases. The CDR3 is 15 residues long. The V gene's germline CDR1 is SGHRS and CDR2 YFSETQ. CDR3 protein: CASSLVSAYRTEAFF. The DNA for the CDR3 is TGCGCCAGCAGCTTGGTATCGGCCTATAGGACTGAAGCTTTCTTT.

The chain combines TRBV6-6 with TRBJ1-6, with D possibly being TRBD1 (6 bases). The CDR3 sequence is 16 residues long. Trimming stripped 5 bases from V and 0 bases from J, with 11 bases between. The V gene's germline CDR1 is MNHNY and CDR2 SVGAGI (reference sequence). CDR3 in DNA: TGTGCCAGCAGTACCGACAGGAGCTCCTATAATTCACCCCTCCACTTT. Translated: CASSTDRSSYNSPLHF.

Points on this clone: The same CDR3 also results from other DNA sequences found in this sample. The chain links TRBV7-3 to TRBJ2-1, with D possibly being TRBD1 or TRBD2 (5 bases each). Looked up from germline, CDR1 is SGHTA and CDR2 is FQGTGA. CDR3 size: 15 residues. The germline V and J ends were trimmed by 0 bases and 0 bases, with 6 bases remaining between them. CDR3 sequence: CASSLTGDSYNEQFF. The CDR3 DNA sequence: TGTGCCAGCAGCTTAACGGGGGACTCCTACAATGAGCAGTTCTTC.

The chain joins TRBV6-5 to TRBJ2-1; TRBD2 matches 9 bases. The CDR3 sequence is 13 residues long. J lost 9 bases, V lost 7 bases, and 7 bases had no gene match. From germline, CDR1 is MNHEY and CDR2 SVGAGI. CDR3 DNA sequence: TGTGCCAGCAACGCGGGGGGGCCCGGTGAGCAGTTCTTC. Translated, it gives CASNAGGPGEQFF.

The gene calls are TRBV6-1 and TRBJ1-4; 12 nucleotides line up with TRBD1. This CDR3 is 13 amino acids long. Germline lookup yields CDR1 MNHNS and CDR2 SASEGT. V gave up 8 bases and J gave up 8 bases; unmatched junction bases: 3. CDR3 bases: TGTGCCAGCCTCGGGACAGGGGGCGAAAAACTGTTTTTT. Translation: CASLGTGGEKLFF.

The genes are TRBV6-5 and TRBJ2-7; D might be TRBD1 (5 bases). V lost 0 bases and J lost 1, with 10 bases in between. Germline V gene data show CDR1 as MNHEY and CDR2 as SVGAGI. This CDR3 has 15 residues. The CDR3 nucleotides read TGTGCCAGCAGTTACTCGAAGGACACTTCCTACGAGCAGTACTTC. Residues: CASSYSKDTSYEQYF.

This clone was seen only once. This chain joins TRBV10-3 and TRBJ2-3; D gene ambiguous. Germline V gene sequence: CDR1 ENHRY, CDR2 SYGVKD. The CDR3 is made up of 14 amino acids. Deletions cut 4 bases from V and 0 bases from J, with 8 bases between. CDR3 residues: CAISADPSTDTQYF. DNA of the CDR3: TGTGCCATCAGTGCGGATCCTAGCACAGATACGCAGTATTTT.

This chain connects TRBV7-9 to TRBJ2-2; TRBD1 agrees at 7 bases. Trimming at V came to 3 bases and at J to 7 bases, leaving 8 bases not matched to a gene. The CDR3 consists of 15 residues. In germline, CDR1 is SEHNR, CDR2 FQNEAQ (reference sequence). The CDR3 is CASSLGRGRIGELFF. CDR3 bases: TGTGCCAGCAGCTTGGGCAGGGGGAGAATCGGGGAGCTGTTTTTT.

This clone qualifies as large. V is TRBV9 and J is TRBJ2-3; D unresolved. The V end was cut by 3 bases, the J end by 0 bases, with 14 bases between. This CDR3 is 16 amino acids long. Germline CDR1 reads SGDLS; CDR2 reads YYNGEE. CDR3 amino acids: CASSELDLSSTDTQYF. In nucleotides, the CDR3 is TGTGCCAGCAGCGAACTCGACCTTTCTAGCACAGATACGCAGTATTTT.

V usage is TRBV9 and J usage is TRBJ1-4; D gene uncertain. Germline CDR1 is SGDLS and CDR2 is YYNGEE. The germline V and J ends were trimmed by 0 bases and 6 bases, with 6 bases remaining between them. CDR3 length: 13 residues. The DNA of the CDR3 is TGTGCCAGCAGCGTAGCTACGGATGAAAAACTGTTTTTT. The encoded protein is CASSVATDEKLFF.